This T cell receptor beta chain was identified in a study of cytomegalovirus exposure and HLA in healthy donors. On this clone: Its matching antigen is unknown.

The method was immunoSEQ multiplex PCR; TCRdb's version includes in-frame clones alone and lacks a portion of them. In the table there are about 71,000 clones, over 90% of which are singletons. The study, taken as a whole, reports: There were some 150 TCR beta chains listed as cytomegalovirus-associated.

Germline CDR1 is SGHTA and CDR2 is FQGTGA. The V gene end was trimmed by 4 bases and the J gene end by 7 bases; junction bases not matched to a gene: 16. The CDR3 covers 18 residues. The gene calls are TRBV7-3 and TRBJ2-1; 10 nucleotides line up with TRBD2. Sequencing used PBMCs. The TCR originated in a woman in her late teens or twenties in good health and CMV-seronegative. The DNA for the CDR3 is TGTGCCAGCAGCTCCTCCGGAGGGCTAGCGGGAGCCTGGAATGAGCAGTTCTTC. Its protein product is CASSSSGGLAGAWNEQFF.